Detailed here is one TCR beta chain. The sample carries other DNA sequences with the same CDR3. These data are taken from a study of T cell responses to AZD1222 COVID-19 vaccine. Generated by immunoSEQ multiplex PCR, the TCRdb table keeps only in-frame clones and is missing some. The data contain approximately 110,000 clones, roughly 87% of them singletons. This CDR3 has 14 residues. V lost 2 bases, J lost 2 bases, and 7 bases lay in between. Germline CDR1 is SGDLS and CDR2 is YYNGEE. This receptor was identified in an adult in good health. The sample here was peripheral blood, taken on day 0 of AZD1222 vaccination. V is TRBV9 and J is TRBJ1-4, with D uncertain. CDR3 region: CASSVGGTNEKLFF. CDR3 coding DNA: TGTGCCAGCAGCGTCGGAGGGACTAATGAAAAACTGTTTTTT.